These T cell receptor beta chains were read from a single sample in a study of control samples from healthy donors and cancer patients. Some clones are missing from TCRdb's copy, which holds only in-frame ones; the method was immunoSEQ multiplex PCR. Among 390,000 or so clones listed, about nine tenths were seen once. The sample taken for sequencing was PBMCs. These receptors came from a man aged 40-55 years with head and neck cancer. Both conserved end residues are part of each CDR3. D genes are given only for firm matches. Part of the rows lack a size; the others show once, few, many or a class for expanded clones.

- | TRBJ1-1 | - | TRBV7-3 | TGTGCCAGCAGCTTGCAACCCGGGCCAACTAACACTGAAGCTTTCTTT | CASSLQPGPTNTEAFF
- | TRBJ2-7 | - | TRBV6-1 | TGTGCCAGCAGTGAAGCATTCCGGGATGAGCAGTACTTC | CASSEAFRDEQYF
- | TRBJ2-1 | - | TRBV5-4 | TGTGCCAGCAGCCGCTTGCAGGGGGGCAATGAGCAGTTCTTC | CASSRLQGGNEQFF
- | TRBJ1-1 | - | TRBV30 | TGTGCCTGGAGTGTAGGGCACATGAACACTGAAGCTTTCTTT | CAWSVGHMNTEAFF
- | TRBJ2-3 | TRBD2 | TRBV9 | TGTACCAGCAGGGGAAGCGGGAGAGGGGATACGCAGTATTTT | CTSRGSGRGDTQYF
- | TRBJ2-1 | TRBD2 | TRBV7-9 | TGTGCCAGCAGCTTACTAGCGGGGGGTCCTGAGCAGTTCTTC | CASSLLAGGPEQFF
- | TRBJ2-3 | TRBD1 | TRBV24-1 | TGTGCCACCAGTGGGCAGGGGGCTTCAGATACGCAGTATTTT | CATSGQGASDTQYF
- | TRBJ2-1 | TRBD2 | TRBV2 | TGTGCCAGCACTTGGACTAGCGGGGGAGGGAATGAGCAGTTCTTC | CASTWTSGGGNEQFF
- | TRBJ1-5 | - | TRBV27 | TGTGCCAGCAGTTTATCGCACAGGTCGAATCAGCCCCAGCATTTT | CASSLSHRSNQPQHF
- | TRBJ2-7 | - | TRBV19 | TGTGCCAGTAGTATGACGCGACAGCCACTCGACGAGCAGTACTTC | CASSMTRQPLDEQYF
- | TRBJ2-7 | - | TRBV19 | TGTGCCAGTAGTATCGGGTCTGCCTACGAGCAGTACTTC | CASSIGSAYEQYF
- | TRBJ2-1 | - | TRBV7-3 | TGTGCCAGCAGCCTCATTAGCGGCCTCTCCTACAATGAGCAGTTCTTC | CASSLISGLSYNEQFF
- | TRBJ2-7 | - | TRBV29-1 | TGCAGCGTTGAAGGGGGGGACGGATCCTACGAGCAGTACTTC | CSVEGGDGSYEQYF
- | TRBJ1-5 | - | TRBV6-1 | TGTGCCAGCAGTGAAGGCTTGGGGGGGAGGGGCAATCAGCCCCAGCATTTT | CASSEGLGGRGNQPQHF
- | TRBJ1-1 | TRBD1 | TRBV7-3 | TGTGCCAGCAGCCCAGGGGGCCGGGACACTGAAGCTTTCTTT | CASSPGGRDTEAFF
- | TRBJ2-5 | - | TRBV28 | TGTGCCAGCAGACTTCCCCAGGGAGGAGAGACCCAGTACTTC | CASRLPQGGETQYF
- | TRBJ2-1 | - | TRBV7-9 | TGTGCCAGCGATCGGGGCCGGAATGAGCAGTTCTTC | CASDRGRNEQFF
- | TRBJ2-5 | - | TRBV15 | TGTGCCACCAGCAGAGTGCCGGGGGAGACCCAGTACTTC | CATSRVPGETQYF
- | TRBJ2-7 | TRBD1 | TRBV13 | TGTGCCAGCAGCTTAGATCCAGGGGGCTACGAGCAGTACTTC | CASSLDPGGYEQYF
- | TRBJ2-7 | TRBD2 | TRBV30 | TGTGCCTGGAGTGTAGTGGGAGGGGCAGGCTTTTATGACGAGCAGTACTTC | CAWSVVGGAGFYDEQYF
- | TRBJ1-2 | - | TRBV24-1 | TGTGCCACCAGTGATTTGTTTAGACAGAACTATGGCTACACCTTC | CATSDLFRQNYGYTF
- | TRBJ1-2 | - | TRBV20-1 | TGCAGTGCTAGAGACAACGGGGGCTACACCTTC | CSARDNGGYTF
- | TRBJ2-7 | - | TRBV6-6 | TGTGCCAGCAGTTACGTGAGACAGGCCTTATCCTACGAGCAGTACTTC | CASSYVRQALSYEQYF
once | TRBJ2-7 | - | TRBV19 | TGTGCCAGTAGTGTGAGCCCCGGGACATTTAACGAGCAGTACTTC | CASSVSPGTFNEQYF
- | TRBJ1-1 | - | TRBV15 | TGTGCCACCAGCAGAGAGGGACGGAACACTGAAGCTTTCTTT | CATSREGRNTEAFF
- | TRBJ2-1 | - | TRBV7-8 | TGTGCCAGCAGCTTAGTCCCCCGGCAGGAGAATAATGAGCAGTTCTTC | CASSLVPRQENNEQFF
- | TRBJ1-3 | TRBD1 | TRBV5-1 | TGCGCCAGCAGCTTGTTCGGTCAGGGGGCAGTGAGTGGAAACACCATATATTTT | CASSLFGQGAVSGNTIYF
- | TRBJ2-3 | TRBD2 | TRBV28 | TGTGCCAGCAGCGGCGGGGGGGCCGGGAGAGATACGCAGTATTTT | CASSGGGAGRDTQYF
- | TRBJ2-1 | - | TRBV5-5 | TGTGCCAGCAGCTTAGACTGGAACAATGAGCAGTTCTTC | CASSLDWNNEQFF
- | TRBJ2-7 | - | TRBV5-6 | TGTGCCAGCAGCTTGGGTCCGGCGGGCGAGCAGTACTTC | CASSLGPAGEQYF
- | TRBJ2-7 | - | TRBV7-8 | TGTGCCAGCAGCTTAATGACATACGAGCAGTACTTC | CASSLMTYEQYF
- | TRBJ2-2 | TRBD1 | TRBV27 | TGTGCCAGCAGTCTCGGGACAGGGAACACCGGGGAGCTGTTTTTT | CASSLGTGNTGELFF
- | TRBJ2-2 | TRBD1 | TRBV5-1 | TGCGCCAGCAGCTTGGCAGGGGGCGTAGGCACCGGGGAGCTGTTTTTT | CASSLAGGVGTGELFF
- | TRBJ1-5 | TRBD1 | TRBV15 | TGTGCCACCAGCAGAGATAAGACAGGGACGGGGCCCCAGCATTTT | CATSRDKTGTGPQHF
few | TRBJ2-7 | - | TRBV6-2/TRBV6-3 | TGTGCCAGCAGTTACCTGGGCAAAAGCTACGAGCAGTACTTC | CASSYLGKSYEQYF
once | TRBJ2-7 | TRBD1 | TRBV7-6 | TGTGCCAGCAGCTTAGTACAGGGGAACTACGAGCAGTACTTC | CASSLVQGNYEQYF
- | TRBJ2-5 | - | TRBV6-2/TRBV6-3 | TGTGCCAGCAGTTCCAATCAATACTATGGGGAGACCCAGTACTTC | CASSSNQYYGETQYF
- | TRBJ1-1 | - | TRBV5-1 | TGCGCCAGCAGCACAGACTATCTCGCAGGGGTATACACTGAAGCTTTCTTT | CASSTDYLAGVYTEAFF
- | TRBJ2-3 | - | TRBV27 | TGTGCCAGCAGTCCCCCAGGCCACACAGATACGCAGTATTTT | CASSPPGHTDTQYF
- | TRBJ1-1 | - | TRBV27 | TGTGCCAGTTATTCGAACACTGAAGCTTTCTTT | CASYSNTEAFF
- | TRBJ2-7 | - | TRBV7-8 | TGTGCCAGCAGCCCCCCTCGGGCCTTCTACGAGCAGTACTTC | CASSPPRAFYEQYF
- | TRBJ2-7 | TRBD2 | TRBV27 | TGTGCCAGCAGTTTATTGGCTAGCGGACTTTCCTACGAGCAGTACTTC | CASSLLASGLSYEQYF